Listed below are T cell receptor beta chains from one sample, sequenced in a study of blood T cell repertoires in COVID-19. Clones were sequenced by immunoSEQ multiplex PCR, and TCRdb holds only the in-frame ones, with some missing. The table lists around 140,000 clones, around 82% of them singletons. The sequenced sample consisted of peripheral blood. Every receptor here comes from a man between 60 and 75 years old with acute or convalescent COVID-19. Both conserved end residues are trimmed from each CDR3. Each record gives: V gene, CDR3 length, CDR3 protein.

v_call: TRBV3-1/TRBV3-2
cdr3_length: 13
cdr3_aa: ASSQGQVNNEKLF

v_call: TRBV5-1
cdr3_length: 15
cdr3_aa: ASSPVSGQGAEYEQY

v_call: TRBV6-5
cdr3_length: 12
cdr3_aa: ASSYSRGTDTQY

v_call: TRBV6-2/TRBV6-3
cdr3_length: 15
cdr3_aa: ASSYYFGGVVNTEAF

v_call: TRBV6-5
cdr3_length: 12
cdr3_aa: ASSYDTGRAPLH

v_call: TRBV6-5
cdr3_length: 12
cdr3_aa: ASRGAGSYNEQF

v_call: TRBV27
cdr3_length: 14
cdr3_aa: ASSLSAGTANEKLF

v_call: TRBV10-3
cdr3_length: 9
cdr3_aa: AIGGGNEQF

v_call: TRBV10-3
cdr3_length: 14
cdr3_aa: AISESTSGKIYEQY

v_call: TRBV6-5
cdr3_length: 12
cdr3_aa: ASNSRTGNTEAF

v_call: TRBV18
cdr3_length: 14
cdr3_aa: ASSQGSGVRTDTQY

v_call: TRBV5-1
cdr3_length: 13
cdr3_aa: ASSLSGVSYNEQF

v_call: TRBV10-3
cdr3_length: 14
cdr3_aa: AISEPGTGGREKLF

v_call: TRBV9
cdr3_length: 13
cdr3_aa: ASSTRDRSTDTQY

v_call: TRBV10-3
cdr3_length: 13
cdr3_aa: AISESTGGRGEQY

v_call: TRBV6-5
cdr3_length: 12
cdr3_aa: ASRIDRGYDTQY

v_call: TRBV27
cdr3_length: 13
cdr3_aa: ASSSLDRRPGGYT

v_call: TRBV11-2
cdr3_length: 11
cdr3_aa: ASSSRGSYEQY

v_call: TRBV7-3
cdr3_length: 12
cdr3_aa: ASSRSGGADEQY

v_call: TRBV29-1
cdr3_length: 10
cdr3_aa: SVRTGETEAF

v_call: TRBV7-9
cdr3_length: 12
cdr3_aa: ASSLLEGSGTQY

v_call: TRBV19
cdr3_length: 13
cdr3_aa: ASSSPGTPSYEQY

v_call: TRBV18
cdr3_length: 13
cdr3_aa: ASSPTRGVTGELF

v_call: TRBV30
cdr3_length: 13
cdr3_aa: AWSIQGRIVTEAF

v_call: TRBV19
cdr3_length: 11
cdr3_aa: ASSRDRGETQY

v_call: TRBV11-2
cdr3_length: 13
cdr3_aa: ASTPQVLGNSPLH

v_call: TRBV28
cdr3_length: 13
cdr3_aa: ASSSLTPTNTEAF

v_call: TRBV5-1
cdr3_length: 14
cdr3_aa: ASSAGTGASGNTIY

v_call: TRBV12-3/TRBV12-4
cdr3_length: 11
cdr3_aa: ASSLASNYGYT

v_call: TRBV5-1
cdr3_length: 14
cdr3_aa: ASSSLSSGGYNEQF

v_call: TRBV30
cdr3_length: 11
cdr3_aa: AWSPSFDGGYT

v_call: TRBV10-3
cdr3_length: 12
cdr3_aa: AISETNRDNGYT

v_call: TRBV2
cdr3_length: 11
cdr3_aa: ASRYLAGNEQF

v_call: TRBV5-6
cdr3_length: 14
cdr3_aa: ASSVDLLAGADTQY

v_call: TRBV2
cdr3_length: 12
cdr3_aa: ASSPATVSYGYT

v_call: TRBV29-1
cdr3_length: 10
cdr3_aa: SVDLGQLEAF

v_call: TRBV2
cdr3_length: 13
cdr3_aa: ASRLWPTENTEAF

v_call: TRBV18
cdr3_length: 12
cdr3_aa: ASSIPGSIYGYT

v_call: TRBV7-9
cdr3_length: 12
cdr3_aa: ASSSDWGGSPLH

v_call: TRBV4-1
cdr3_length: 12
cdr3_aa: ASSQVGQIYGYT

v_call: TRBV18
cdr3_length: 13
cdr3_aa: ASSPRDRATDTQY

v_call: TRBV6-5
cdr3_length: 13
cdr3_aa: ASNAVSGRGDEQY

v_call: TRBV27
cdr3_length: 12
cdr3_aa: ASSIGTNLYEQY

v_call: TRBV7-2
cdr3_length: 14
cdr3_aa: ASSLAGGTYYNEQF

v_call: TRBV6-5
cdr3_length: 14
cdr3_aa: ASSYSFAGVNYEQY

v_call: TRBV5-1
cdr3_length: 13
cdr3_aa: ASRSGTSGGVEQY

v_call: TRBV3-1/TRBV3-2
cdr3_length: 12
cdr3_aa: ASTQGGLPYEQY

v_call: TRBV5-6
cdr3_length: 11
cdr3_aa: ASSLFTGRGYT

v_call: TRBV11-2
cdr3_length: 13
cdr3_aa: ASSLGVGAAYEQY

v_call: TRBV5-1
cdr3_length: 11
cdr3_aa: ASSLQGDSPLH

v_call: TRBV3-1/TRBV3-2
cdr3_length: 13
cdr3_aa: ASSQNRGSYNEQF

v_call: TRBV7-2
cdr3_length: 13
cdr3_aa: ASSLDRRSGNTIY

v_call: TRBV5-6
cdr3_length: 12
cdr3_aa: ASSLQGGLSIQY

v_call: TRBV30
cdr3_length: 9
cdr3_aa: ACERNTEAF

v_call: TRBV19
cdr3_length: 11
cdr3_aa: ASSAWTGDEQY

v_call: TRBV5-1
cdr3_length: 13
cdr3_aa: ASSRRTGVSYGYT

v_call: TRBV7-8
cdr3_length: 15
cdr3_aa: ASSSTYGGGQDVGYT

v_call: TRBV30
cdr3_length: 15
cdr3_aa: AWRTPPVGRPLNGYT

v_call: TRBV13
cdr3_length: 12
cdr3_aa: ASSLVAGSYGYT